Each of the 32 T cell receptor beta chains below was sequenced from the same sample in a study of blood T cells in healthy people across ages. The authors ran a second PCR of roughly 6 to 12 cycles using a sample-barcoded 5' primer and a J-beta primer mix. Via MiXCR, TCRdb re-called the 5' RACE reads, giving one row per CDR3 protein. The sample comprises around 1,600,000 distinct CDR3 sequences, approximately 39% of which are singletons, and roughly 3.7% rests with the top ten. Sequencing was done on a sample of blood. These receptors all come from a young woman in good health.

V and J are TRBV29-1 and TRBJ1-1; D perhaps matches TRBD1 (5 bases). CDR3 length: 12 residues. V was shortened by 6 bases and J by 3 bases, with 11 bases between the two germline ends. The V gene's germline CDR1 is SQVTM and CDR2 ANQGSEA. CDR3 sequence: CSVQGRHTEAFF. In DNA form, the CDR3 reads TGCAGCGTCCAGGGCAGGCACACTGAAGCTTTCTTT. The full variable domain, with the rest looked up from reference TRBV29-1 and TRBJ1-1, is SAVISQKPSRDICQRGTSLTIQCQVDSQVTMMFWYRQQPGQSLTLIATANQGSEATYESGFVIDKFPISRPNLTFSTLTVSNMSPEDSSIYLCSVQGRHTEAFFGQGTRLTVV.

V gene TRBV12-3 or TRBV12-4 combines with J gene TRBJ2-5, with TRBD1 matching over 7 bases. Losses at the gene ends were 7 bases for V and 2 bases for J; bases not matched to a gene: 10. The CDR3 consists of 15 residues. CDR3 sequence (DNA): TGTGCCAGCAATACTGCTCGCAGGGGGCAAGAGACCCAGTACTTC. Its translation is CASNTARRGQETQYF.

This clonotype was detected only a few times. The chain combines TRBV11-2 with TRBJ2-5, with 10 bases aligning to TRBD2. V shed 7 bases and J 0 bases; nucleotides not matched to a gene: 8. CDR3 size: 16 residues. Germline V gene data show CDR1 as SGHAT and CDR2 as FQNNGV. CDR3 bases: TGTGCCAGCACCTCTCCGGGACTAGCGAACCAAGAGACCCAGTACTTC. Translated: CASTSPGLANQETQYF.

This clonotype has only a few counts. The gene calls are TRBV20-1 and TRBJ2-7; D perhaps matches TRBD1 (6 bases). CDR1 is DFQATT and CDR2 is SNEGSKA in the germline V gene (reference sequence). Trimming took 3 bases from V and 5 from J, leaving 8 bases between them. The CDR3 totals 11 residues. DNA for the CDR3: TGCAGTGCTAGTCAGGGGCACGAGCAGTACTTC. Residues: CSASQGHEQYF.

J is TRBJ1-6 and V is TRBV12-3 or TRBV12-4; D ambiguous. The CDR3 is 12 amino acids. Trimming removed 3 bases from V and 10 bases from J, with 7 bases in between. CDR3 in DNA: TGTGCCAGCAGTTTTGGGCCGTCACCCCTCCACTTT. Its protein is CASSFGPSPLHF.

This clonotype was found a few times. The chain links TRBV7-9 to TRBJ2-1; D is undetermined. Looked up from germline, CDR1 is SEHNR and CDR2 is FQNEAQ (reference sequence). Trimming cost V 5 bases and J 3 bases, with 11 bases left between them. The CDR3 sequence is 14 residues long. The CDR3 DNA sequence: TGTGCCAGCAGCCCTCCGGGCCACTACAATGAGCAGTTCTTC. Its protein is CASSPPGHYNEQFF.

This clonotype appeared a few times. J is TRBJ1-2 and V is TRBV7-9, with D possibly TRBD1 on 6 matching bases. Germline V CDR1 and CDR2: SEHNR, FQNEAQ (reference sequence). The ends were cut back, 5 bases at V and 4 bases at J, with 14 bases in the middle. CDR3 size: 14 residues. CDR3 residues: CASSTLGQIYGYTF. The DNA of the CDR3 is TGTGCCAGCAGCACCCTCGGACAGATCTATGGCTACACCTTC.

V usage is TRBV6-5 and J usage is TRBJ2-1, with D perhaps matching TRBD1 (5 bases). Looked up from germline, CDR1 is MNHEY and CDR2 is SVGAGI. The V gene lost 6 bases and the J gene lost 8 bases, with 20 bases spanning the gap. CDR3 size: 15 residues. The CDR3 reads CASSRQTPFIDEQFF. CDR3 DNA: TGTGCCAGCAGCCGACAGACCCCTTTTATCGATGAGCAGTTCTTC.

The chain carries TRBV7-9 and TRBJ2-7; the D is unclear. There are 11 residues in the CDR3. Looked up from germline, CDR1 is SEHNR and CDR2 is FQNEAQ (reference sequence). Trimming pared 5 bases from V and 7 bases from J, leaving 9 bases between. The CDR3 is CASSVANEQYF. The CDR3 bases are TGTGCCAGCAGCGTCGCCAATGAGCAGTACTTC.

The chain carries TRBV7-9 and TRBJ2-7; 8 bases fit TRBD1. With 5 bases clipped from V and 3 bases from J, the junction kept 9 bases outside the gene matches. The CDR3 sequence is 15 residues long. The germline gives CDR1 SEHNR, CDR2 FQNEAQ (reference sequence). CDR3 sequence (DNA): TGTGCCAGCAGCCTTACCGGACAGGGAAACTACGAGCAGTACTTC. It specifies CASSLTGQGNYEQYF.

This clonotype was seen more than once but under ten times. This chain joins TRBV12-5 and TRBJ2-2; the D is unclear. Germline V gene lookup returns CDR1 LGHNT and CDR2 FRNRAP. The CDR3 sequence is 15 residues long. V was shortened by 2 bases and J by 4 bases, with 11 bases between the two germline ends. For the CDR3, the DNA is TGTGCTAGTGGTTTGTTCAGGTCGAGCACCGGGGAGCTGTTTTTT. This gives the protein CASGLFRSSTGELFF.

V usage is TRBV4-1 and J usage is TRBJ1-5; 9 positions agree with TRBD1. The V segment lost 1 base and the J segment 4 bases; nucleotides outside the gene matches: 2. Germline V CDR1 and CDR2: MGHRA, YSYEKL. This CDR3 contains 15 residues. CDR3 bases: TGCGCCAGCAGCCAAGGGACAGGGGATAATCAGCCCCAGCATTTT. Protein product: CASSQGTGDNQPQHF.

The chain is built from TRBV6-2 or TRBV6-3 and TRBJ2-3, with 14 nucleotides matching TRBD2. V trimming: 5 bases; J trimming: 4 bases; junction bases outside the gene matches: 5. The CDR3 length is 16 residues. CDR1 MNHEY and CDR2 SVGEGT come from the germline V gene. Here the CDR3 DNA reads TGTGCCAGCAGTCACTGGACTAGCGGGGGGCCAGATACGCAGTATTTT. It specifies CASSHWTSGGPDTQYF.

Notes on this clonotype: Relative to the germline gene, one junction end is altered; a read error may explain this. The chain has TRBV5-1 and TRBJ2-5, with D perhaps given as TRBD1 or TRBD2 (5 bases each). Germline V gene lookup returns CDR1 SGHRS and CDR2 YFSETQ. The CDR3 loop spans 13 amino acids. CDR3 region: CTSSFPGRETQYF. As DNA, the CDR3 is TGCACCAGCAGCTTTCCAGGGAGAGAGACCCAGTACTTC.

This chain links TRBV18 with TRBJ2-7; 7 nucleotides match TRBD1. In germline, CDR1 is KGHSH, CDR2 LQKENI. This CDR3 spans 15 amino acids. The V segment lost 5 bases and the J segment 3 bases; nucleotides outside the gene matches: 10. This CDR3 reads CASSSNGQALYEQYF. CDR3 in DNA: TGTGCCAGCTCATCTAATGGACAGGCCCTCTACGAGCAGTACTTC.

The gene calls are TRBV6-5 and TRBJ2-7; 8 nucleotides match TRBD1. V lost 6 bases, J lost 4 bases, and 8 bases stayed unmatched. This CDR3 contains 14 residues. Germline V gene data show CDR1 as MNHEY and CDR2 as SVGAGI. The chain's CDR3 is CASSAGQGEYEQYF. The CDR3, as DNA: TGTGCCAGCAGCGCAGGACAGGGCGAATACGAGCAGTACTTC.

This clonotype has only a few counts. The chain couples TRBV9 to TRBJ2-7, with TRBD1 identical over 11 bases. There are 14 residues in the CDR3. In germline, CDR1 is SGDLS, CDR2 YYNGEE. The V segment lost 0 bases and the J segment 7 bases; nucleotides outside the gene matches: 3. The CDR3 DNA follows: TGTGCCAGCAGCGTAGCGGGGACAGGGGGTGAGCAGTACTTC. It yields the protein CASSVAGTGGEQYF.

This sequence joins TRBV7-2 and TRBJ2-5; D is possibly TRBD1 (5 bases). V dropped 1 base and J dropped 4 bases, with 13 bases sitting between them. Germline values: CDR1 SGHTA, CDR2 FQGNSA. This CDR3 spans 15 amino acids. CDR3: CASSLDRMRRETQYF. CDR3 nucleotides: TGTGCCAGCAGCTTAGACAGGATGAGGAGAGAGACCCAGTACTTC. Full variable domain (remainder filled in from reference TRBV7-2 and TRBJ2-5): GAGVSQSPSNKVTEKGKDVELRCDPISGHTALYWYRQSLGQGLEFLIYFQGNSAPDKSGLPSDRFSAERTGGSVSTLTIQRTQQEDSAVYLCASSLDRMRRETQYFGPGTRLLVL.

In its sample, this clonotype was seen a few times. The chain uses TRBV29-1 and TRBJ1-2; D not resolved. The CDR3 has 11 residues. Germline loops: CDR1 SQVTM, CDR2 ANQGSEA. V was shortened by 4 bases and J by 5 bases, with 8 bases between the two germline ends. CDR3 sequence reads: CSVGERYGYTF. For the CDR3, the DNA is TGCAGCGTTGGTGAACGGTATGGCTACACCTTC.

The rearrangement uses TRBV7-3 and TRBJ1-1, with D unresolved. Trimming took off 1 base at V and 0 bases at J, with 6 bases between the two ends. CDR3 length: 14 amino acids. Germline-derived CDR1 and CDR2 are SGHTA and FQGTGA. CDR3 coding DNA: TGTGCCAGCAGCTTAAGCAGTATGAACACTGAAGCTTTCTTT. It encodes CASSLSSMNTEAFF.

The chain uses TRBV27 and TRBJ1-5, with TRBD1 as a possible D gene (5 bases). Trimming shortened V by 5 bases and J by 7 bases, and 15 bases separated the two germline ends. Germline V gives CDR1 MNHEY, CDR2 SMNVEV (reference sequence). The CDR3 consists of 14 residues. The CDR3 coding sequence is TGTGCCAGCAGTCTTTCAGGGCCCTGGCAGCCCCAGCATTTT. Translated, it gives CASSLSGPWQPQHF.

This clonotype was observed a few times. The CDR3 reads CASSIGRSGSEQFF. In DNA form, the CDR3 reads TGTGCCAGCAGCATTGGCCGATCAGGGTCGGAGCAGTTCTTC. The chain links TRBV12-3 or TRBV12-4 to TRBJ2-1; D perhaps matches TRBD1 (5 bases). V lost 6 bases and J lost 10, with 19 bases in between. The CDR3 runs to 14 residues.

The chain recombines TRBV6-1 with TRBJ2-1; D uncertain. Per the germline V gene, CDR1 is MNHNS and CDR2 is SASEGT. V was shortened by 6 bases and J by 5 bases, with 5 bases between the two germline ends. The CDR3 extends over 11 amino acids. The CDR3, as DNA: TGTGCCAGCAGGCCCAACAATGAGCAGTTCTTC. Translation gives CASRPNNEQFF.

The CDR3 nucleotides are TGTGCCAGCAGACGGACTAGGGAAGATGAGCAGTTCTTC. This codes for CASRRTREDEQFF. The rearrangement links TRBV4-2 to TRBJ2-1; 7 bases agree with TRBD2. V was pared by 6 bases and J by 8 bases, with 7 bases of the junction left unmatched. This CDR3 comprises 13 residues. Germline V lookup: CDR1 LGHNA, CDR2 YNFKEQ.

J is TRBJ2-5 and V is TRBV6-5; D uncertain. The germline CDR1 and CDR2 sequences are MNHEY and SVGAGI. The CDR3 is 15 amino acids. V lost 0 bases and J 7 bases, leaving 15 bases between the germline ends. The DNA of the CDR3 is TGTGCCAGCAGTTACTCGCACGGGTCTTGGGCGACCCAGTACTTC. It is translated as CASSYSHGSWATQYF.

Remarks on this clonotype: A much larger clone lies one base from this, so it may be a read error. The V call is TRBV7-2, the J call TRBJ2-4, with D perhaps TRBD1 (6 bases). Gene TRBJ2-5 matches the end of the DNA better, so the J call may be wrong. Germline V gene lookup returns CDR1 SGHTA and CDR2 FQGNSA. CDR3 length: 12 amino acids. CDR3 sequence: CAGEGDQKTQYF. CDR3 bases: TGTGCCGGCGAGGGGGATCAAAAGACCCAGTACTTC.

This clonotype was seen a few times. This sequence joins TRBV5-1 and TRBJ2-7, with D perhaps matching TRBD1 or TRBD2 (5 bases each). The length of the CDR3 is 14 residues. Trimming stripped 4 bases from V and 2 bases from J, with 13 bases between. Looked up from germline, CDR1 is SGHRS and CDR2 is YFSETQ. The CDR3 DNA follows: TGCGCCAGCAGCCCAGACCCGGGGCCCTACGAGCAGTACTTC. Its protein product is CASSPDPGPYEQYF.

This rearrangement joins TRBV7-2 to TRBJ2-5; D gene unclear. This CDR3 contains 14 residues. Germline V gives CDR1 SGHTA, CDR2 FQGNSA. The germline V and J ends were trimmed by 1 base and 2 bases, with 8 bases remaining between them. The CDR3, as DNA: TGTGCCAGCAGCTTAGGACACCGACAAGAGACCCAGTACTTC. It codes for CASSLGHRQETQYF.

This clonotype was counted only a few times. The rearrangement uses TRBV11-2 and TRBJ2-1; 9 bases line up with TRBD1. The CDR3 is made up of 16 amino acids. CDR1 and CDR2 (germline): SGHAT, FQNNGV. J lost 5 bases, V lost 2 bases, and 7 bases had no gene match. The CDR3 DNA reads TGTGCCAGCAGCTTATGGGACAGGGATGTCAACAATGAGCAGTTCTTC. This sequence encodes CASSLWDRDVNNEQFF.

The gene calls are TRBV7-9 and TRBJ2-1, with 12 bases lining up with TRBD2. Germline V gene sequence: CDR1 SEHNR, CDR2 FQNEAQ (reference sequence). Unmatched junction bases numbered 7, after V lost 5 bases and J lost 5 bases. The length of the CDR3 is 16 residues. The DNA for the CDR3 is TGTGCCAGCAGCCCAGGGACTAGCGGGTCTAACAATGAGCAGTTCTTC. Translating it yields CASSPGTSGSNNEQFF.

The chain employs TRBV20-1 and TRBJ2-1, with TRBD2 identical over 7 bases. Germline V gene data show CDR1 as DFQATT and CDR2 as SNEGSKA (reference sequence). V dropped 1 base and J dropped 10; count of bases not matched to a gene: 10. This CDR3 spans 14 amino acids. The chain's CDR3 is CSARVLAVRYEQFF. CDR3 nucleotides: TGCAGTGCTAGAGTCCTAGCGGTAAGATACGAGCAGTTCTTC.

This clonotype was seen only a few times. The chain joins TRBV12-3 or TRBV12-4 to TRBJ1-2, with D perhaps matching TRBD1 (6 bases). V lost 8 bases to trimming and J lost 2 bases, with 18 bases between them. This CDR3 spans 15 amino acids. The CDR3 DNA sequence: TGTGCCAGCGTCTCCCGACAGGATGGCAACTATGGCTACACCTTC. It encodes CASVSRQDGNYGYTF.